This TCR beta chain was recorded in a study of T cell responses to AZD1222 COVID-19 vaccine. Details on this clone: The target antigen is unknown.

V gave up 2 bases and J gave up 6 bases, with 13 bases separating them. This CDR3 contains 14 residues. Germline V gene data show CDR1 as MNHEY and CDR2 as SVGEGT. Generated by immunoSEQ multiplex PCR, the TCRdb table keeps only in-frame clones and is missing some. The repertoire consists of 85,000 to 130,000 clones, with 80% to 95% occurring once and the leading ten covering 8%. Findings and caveats of the study: Two AZD1222 administrations were followed by greater Spike-specific TCR breadth and depth. Most donors were white British, females outnumbered males, and clonal diversity was possibly underestimated.

The specimen comprised peripheral blood, sampled 28 days after the second AZD1222 dose. This rearrangement joins TRBV6-2 or TRBV6-3 to TRBJ1-1, with D possibly matching TRBD1 (5 bases). The TCR originated in an adult who received the AZD1222 COVID-19 vaccine. The CDR3 region is CASSYAGGVAEAFF. CDR3 DNA: TGTGCCAGCAGTTACGCCGGGGGGGTCGCTGAAGCTTTCTTT.